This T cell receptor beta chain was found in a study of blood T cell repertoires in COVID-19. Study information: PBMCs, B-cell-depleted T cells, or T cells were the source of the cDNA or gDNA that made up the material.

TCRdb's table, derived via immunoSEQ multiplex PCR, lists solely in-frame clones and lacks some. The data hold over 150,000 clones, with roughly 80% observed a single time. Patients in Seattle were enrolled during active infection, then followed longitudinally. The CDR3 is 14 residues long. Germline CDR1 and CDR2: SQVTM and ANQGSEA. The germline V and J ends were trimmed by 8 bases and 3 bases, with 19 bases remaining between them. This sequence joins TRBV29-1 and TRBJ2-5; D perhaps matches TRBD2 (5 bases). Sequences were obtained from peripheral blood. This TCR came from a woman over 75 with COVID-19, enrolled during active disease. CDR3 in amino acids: CSCLGWETKETQYF. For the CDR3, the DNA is TGCAGCTGTCTAGGGTGGGAGACGAAAGAGACCCAGTACTTC.